The 28 T cell receptor beta chains below come from one sample, sequenced in a study of blood T cell repertoires in COVID-19. Sequencing used immunoSEQ multiplex PCR; TCRdb keeps in-frame clones, though not all of them. The sample includes roughly 200,000 clones, about 85% of them seen just once. The source material was PBMCs or T cells enriched from blood (not recorded which). The receptor source for this set is a woman in her 30s who had recovered from COVID-19.

The chain recombines TRBV7-2 with TRBJ1-1; D possibly corresponds to TRBD1 (6 bases). Germline assignment: CDR1 SGHTA and CDR2 FQGNSA. Trimming took 1 base from V and 6 from J, leaving 12 bases between them. This CDR3 region has 14 residues. CDR3 residues: CASSLDPGAAEAFF. CDR3 nucleotides: TGTGCCAGCAGCTTAGATCCAGGGGCCGCTGAAGCTTTCTTT.

This clone was counted once. This sequence joins TRBV6-6 and TRBJ1-5; D perhaps matches TRBD1 (5 bases). CDR3 size: 15 residues. Per the germline V gene, CDR1 is MNHNY and CDR2 is SVGAGI (reference sequence). Trimming removed 7 bases from V and 3 bases from J, with 16 bases in between. This CDR3 reads CASTSLQGINQPQHF. In nucleotides, the CDR3 is TGTGCCAGCACATCTCTCCAGGGTATCAATCAGCCCCAGCATTTT.

The CDR3 protein is CSGQLNTEAFF. The CDR3, as DNA: TGCAGCGGACAGCTGAACACTGAAGCTTTCTTT. V usage is TRBV29-1 and J usage is TRBJ1-1, with a tentative D call TRBD1 (5 bases). CDR1 and CDR2 from the germline V gene are SQVTM and ANQGSEA. With 7 bases removed from V and 0 bases from J, the gap between germline ends came to 6 bases. The CDR3 is 11 residues long.

The chain combines TRBV18 with TRBJ1-6; D uncertain. V lost 4 bases, J lost 6 bases, and 22 bases lay in between. The CDR3 is made up of 18 amino acids. Germline loops: CDR1 KGHSH, CDR2 LQKENI. CDR3 bases: TGTGCCAGCTCACGATCCCTCGACATCTTGGTCGGTAATTCACCCCTCCACTTT. It codes for CASSRSLDILVGNSPLHF. Complete variable domain (other parts from reference TRBV18 and TRBJ1-6): NAGVMQNPRHLVRRRGQEARLRCSPMKGHSHVYWYRQLPEEGLKFMVYLQKENIIDESGMPKERFSAEFPKEGPSILRIQQVVRGDSAAYFCASSRSLDILVGNSPLHFGNGTRLTVT.

V usage is TRBV5-1 and J usage is TRBJ2-1; 10 bases align to TRBD1. Per the germline V gene, CDR1 is SGHRS and CDR2 is YFSETQ. V gave up 5 bases and J gave up 2 bases; unmatched junction bases: 7. The CDR3 length is 16 residues. CDR3 nucleotide sequence: TGCGCCAGCAGGCCTGACAGGGGGCGCACCTACAATGAGCAGTTCTTC. Its protein product is CASRPDRGRTYNEQFF.

The chain is built from TRBV3-1 (or the pseudogene TRBV3-2) and TRBJ1-1, with D possibly TRBD1 on 5 matching bases. Looked up from germline, CDR1 is LGHDT and CDR2 is YNNKEL (reference sequence). CDR3 length equals 16 residues. Trimming shortened V by 1 base and J by 6 bases, and 18 bases separated the two germline ends. The CDR3 loop is CASSQGAGGVWAEAFF. In DNA form, the CDR3 reads TGTGCCAGCAGCCAAGGAGCTGGGGGGGTTTGGGCTGAAGCTTTCTTT.

This clone occurred once. The chain uses TRBV4-3 and TRBJ1-5; D is unresolved. The CDR3 is 16 amino acids. Germline assignment: CDR1 LGHNA and CDR2 YSLEER. Between the trimmed V and J ends, which lost 2 bases and 4 bases, there was a span of 15 bases. The CDR3 protein is CASSQLYISPNQPQHF. The CDR3 nucleotides are TGCGCCAGCAGCCAATTGTATATAAGCCCAAATCAGCCCCAGCATTTT.

This clone was seen only a few times. The chain links TRBV6-2 or TRBV6-3 to TRBJ2-3, with unresolved D. Germline values: CDR1 MNHEY, CDR2 SVGEGT. V lost 6 bases to trimming and J lost 0 bases, with 19 bases between them. The CDR3 sequence is 17 residues long. The CDR3 DNA reads as TGTGCCAGCAGCTCTTGGGCATTACCGCTTAGCACAGATACGCAGTATTTT. Translated: CASSSWALPLSTDTQYF.

This clone has at least ten counts. Mismatch with germline at one junction end may stem from a read error. The chain uses TRBV7-7 and TRBJ2-2; D gene unclear. The CDR3 length is 14 residues. From germline, CDR1 is SSHAT and CDR2 FNYEAQ (reference sequence). CDR3 loop: CASSKSLADGELFF. CDR3 sequence (DNA): TGTGCTAGCAGCAAGTCATTGGCTGACGGGGAGCTGTTTTTT.

This chain links TRBV3-1 (or the pseudogene TRBV3-2) with TRBJ1-5; 7 bases fit TRBD1. Germline CDR1 LGHDT, CDR2 YNNKEL (reference sequence). The V segment lost 4 bases and the J segment 4 bases; nucleotides outside the gene matches: 7. The CDR3 is 15 residues long. In nucleotides, the CDR3 is TGTGCCAGCAGCCCTGACAGGGTTCGGAATCAGCCCCAGCATTTT. Translating gives CASSPDRVRNQPQHF.

The chain is built from TRBV10-3 and TRBJ2-2; the match to TRBD2 covers 9 bases. This CDR3 contains 19 residues. CDR1 is ENHRY, CDR2 SYGVKD, per germline. Trimming removed 5 bases from V and 3 bases from J; junction bases left unmatched: 16. The chain's CDR3 is CAISPSGRGGPNHTGELFF. The CDR3 nucleotides are TGTGCCATCAGTCCCTCCGGGCGGGGGGGCCCTAACCACACCGGGGAGCTGTTTTTT.

This chain links TRBV5-6 with TRBJ2-2; no clear D gene. Looked up from germline, CDR1 is SGHDT and CDR2 is YYEEEE. Trimming stripped 1 base from V and 5 bases from J, with 6 bases between. This CDR3 comprises 13 residues. The CDR3 reads CASSLIPTGELFF. CDR3 in DNA: TGTGCCAGCAGCTTGATTCCAACCGGGGAGCTGTTTTTT.

The chain uses TRBV4-1 and TRBJ1-2; D remains unclear. V lost 1 base and J lost 4, with 13 bases in between. This CDR3 has 15 residues. CDR1 is MGHRA, CDR2 YSYEKL, per germline. The CDR3 loop reads CASSQVAGSGYGYTF. The CDR3 coding sequence is TGCGCCAGCAGCCAAGTAGCGGGATCTGGCTATGGCTACACCTTC.

The genes are TRBV27 and TRBJ1-2; TRBD1 is a possible D gene (5 bases). The germline CDR1 and CDR2 sequences are MNHEY and SMNVEV (reference sequence). Trimming pared 2 bases from V and 5 bases from J, leaving 9 bases between. The CDR3 consists of 13 residues. The CDR3 DNA reads as TGTGCCAGCAGTTTACGCGGGGGTTATGGCTACACCTTC. This encodes CASSLRGGYGYTF.

V and J are TRBV3-1 (or the pseudogene TRBV3-2) and TRBJ1-1, with D tentatively TRBD1 (6 bases). The CDR3 is 13 amino acids. Germline V gene sequence: CDR1 LGHDT, CDR2 YNNKEL (reference sequence). V lost 4 bases and J lost 4, with 10 bases in between. CDR3 sequence (DNA): TGTGCCAGCAGCCCTCTCAGGGGCACTGAAGCTTTCTTT. It is translated as CASSPLRGTEAFF.

Worth noting for this clone: The same CDR3 can be traced to other DNA sequences in this sample. The V call is TRBV4-1, the J call TRBJ2-5; tentatively, D is TRBD1 (5 bases). V shed 5 bases and J shed 3 bases, with 10 bases lying between them. Germline CDR1 reads MGHRA; CDR2 reads YSYEKL. The CDR3 totals 13 residues. The CDR3 sequence: CASSSQGEETQYF. CDR3 in DNA: TGCGCCAGCAGCTCGCAAGGGGAAGAGACCCAGTACTTC.

The rearrangement links TRBV29-1 to TRBJ2-7; 7 bases are shared with TRBD2. The J segment lost 6 bases and the V segment lost 6 bases, leaving 11 bases of the junction unmatched. Germline CDR1 and CDR2: SQVTM and ANQGSEA. The CDR3 runs to 13 residues. Here the CDR3 DNA reads TGCAGCGTGGGCTTTTCGGGAGGCTTCGAGCAGTACTTC. Its protein is CSVGFSGGFEQYF.

This clone has more than one count but fewer than ten. This chain connects TRBV11-3 to TRBJ1-5; 8 nucleotides align to TRBD1. The CDR3 runs 16 residues. The germline CDR1 and CDR2 sequences are SGHNT and YENEEA. With 2 bases clipped from V and 4 bases from J, the junction kept 7 bases outside the gene matches. For the CDR3, the DNA is TGTGCCAGCAGCTTAATAAGCAGGGGGCTTAATCAGCCCCAGCATTTT. Residues: CASSLISRGLNQPQHF.

The chain links TRBV7-2 to TRBJ2-2, with 8 bases that match TRBD2. V was pared by 5 bases and J by 1 base, with 3 bases of the junction left unmatched. The CDR3 consists of 15 residues. Germline V gives CDR1 SGHTA, CDR2 FQGNSA. This chain's CDR3 is CASSPTSGNTGELFF. The CDR3, as DNA: TGTGCCAGCAGCCCTACTAGCGGGAACACCGGGGAGCTGTTTTTT. The variable domain in full, completed from reference TRBV7-2 and TRBJ2-2, reads GAGVSQSPSNKVTEKGKDVELRCDPISGHTALYWYRQSLGQGLEFLIYFQGNSAPDKSGLPSDRFSAERTGGSVSTLTIQRTQQEDSAVYLCASSPTSGNTGELFFGEGSRLTVL.

The J gene is TRBJ2-1, the V gene TRBV10-2; 9 nucleotides line up with TRBD2. CDR1 is WSHSY, CDR2 SAAADI, per germline. V dropped 5 bases and J dropped 4; count of bases not matched to a gene: 3. The CDR3 length is 14 residues. The CDR3 loop reads CASSSGGTYNEQFF. The DNA of the CDR3 is TGCGCCAGCAGTAGCGGGGGGACATACAATGAGCAGTTCTTC.

The chain links TRBV9 to TRBJ1-6; D is ambiguous. V gave up 4 bases and J gave up 12 bases, with 20 bases separating them. Germline lookup yields CDR1 SGDLS and CDR2 YYNGEE. The CDR3 length is 15 residues. The CDR3 reads CASSTSQDPAGPLHF. CDR3 DNA sequence: TGTGCCAGCAGCACTTCCCAGGACCCGGCGGGACCCCTCCACTTT.

The chain joins TRBV14 to TRBJ2-3; D unclear. CDR3 length: 15 amino acids. V was clipped by 1 base and J by 2 bases, with 10 bases between them. Per germline, CDR1 SGHDN and CDR2 FVKESK. CDR3 in DNA: TGTGCCAGCAGCCAAGGAGGTCGGCACACAGATACGCAGTATTTT. Encoded protein: CASSQGGRHTDTQYF.

The chain uses TRBV6-5 and TRBJ1-2; TRBD1 matches 7 bases. CDR1 MNHEY and CDR2 SVGAGI come from the germline V gene. V gave up 2 bases and J gave up 4 bases; unmatched junction bases: 10. CDR3 length: 16 residues. CDR3 in amino acids: CASSYDPGQLTYGYTF. The DNA for the CDR3 is TGTGCCAGCAGTTACGACCCGGGACAGCTGACCTATGGCTACACCTTC.

This clone was seen only once. The chain recombines TRBV11-3 with TRBJ2-1; possible D gene TRBD2, 6 bases. Looked up from germline, CDR1 is SGHNT and CDR2 is YENEEA. The CDR3 totals 15 residues. Trimming pared 2 bases from V and 4 bases from J, leaving 12 bases between. CDR3 sequence (DNA): TGTGCCAGCAGCTTAAACGCGGGGCCGTACAATGAGCAGTTCTTC. Amino acids: CASSLNAGPYNEQFF.

The chain is built from TRBV5-1 and TRBJ2-2, with D perhaps TRBD2 (6 bases). Germline V gene sequence: CDR1 SGHRS, CDR2 YFSETQ. This CDR3 has 13 amino acids. Between the trimmed V and J ends, which lost 7 bases and 2 bases, there was a span of 9 bases. As DNA, the CDR3 is TGCGCCAGCGTGGGGGGAAACACCGGGGAGCTGTTTTTT. Its translation is CASVGGNTGELFF. The full variable domain, completed using reference TRBV5-1 and TRBJ2-2, is KAGVTQTPRYLIKTRGQQVTLSCSPISGHRSVSWYQQTPGQGLQFLFEYFSETQRNKGNFPGRFSGRQFSNSRSEMNVSTLELGDSALYLCASVGGNTGELFFGEGSRLTVL.

The chain recombines TRBV11-2 with TRBJ1-2; 7 nucleotides agree with TRBD1. The CDR3 runs 15 residues. The germline V gene encodes CDR1 SGHAT and CDR2 FQNNGV. The V and J ends lost 3 bases and 3 bases, in that order; junction bases with no gene match: 7. The CDR3 sequence is CASSFVGGAYYGYTF. The CDR3 DNA reads as TGTGCCAGCAGCTTTGTAGGGGGCGCGTACTATGGCTACACCTTC.

V is TRBV6-4 and J is TRBJ2-1; no clear D gene. Trimming shortened V by 3 bases and J by 6 bases, and 12 bases separated the two germline ends. The CDR3 contains 14 residues. Per germline, CDR1 MRHNA and CDR2 SNTAGT. CDR3 residues: CASSEEFIGNEQFF. The CDR3 bases are TGTGCCAGCAGTGAAGAGTTCATCGGCAATGAGCAGTTCTTC.

The chain uses TRBV5-4 and TRBJ2-1, with a weak D call TRBD1 (7 bases). The CDR3 is 12 amino acids. Per germline, CDR1 SGHNT and CDR2 YYREEE (reference sequence). V was trimmed by 7 bases and J by 8 bases, leaving 13 bases between them. CDR3 amino acids: CASHDREDEQFF. The CDR3, as DNA: TGTGCCAGCCATGACAGGGAGGATGAGCAGTTCTTC. Filled out from reference TRBV5-4 and TRBJ2-1, the complete variable domain reads ETGVTQSPTHLIKTRGQQVTLRCSSQSGHNTVSWYQQALGQGPQFIFQYYREEENGRGNFPPRFSGLQFPNYSSELNVNALELDDSALYLCASHDREDEQFFGPGTRLTVL.